Below, one T cell receptor (beta chain) is given with its context. The target antigen is unknown. Germline CDR1 and CDR2: SEHNR and FQNEAQ (reference sequence). The V end lost 5 bases, the J end lost 5 bases, and 16 bases lay between the germline ends. The length of the CDR3 is 14 residues. This entry belongs to a study of spatial heterogeneity in lung cancer. The sample's time point: sample taken at primary tumor resection. Extraction of whole RNA from tumor, nontumor lung or frozen PBMC preceded unsorted sequencing. Samples were donated by 72 untreated early-stage non-small cell lung cancer patients. Each TCR cDNA molecule bore a unique molecular identifier. TCRdb reanalysed the 5' RACE reads using MiXCR and keeps one entry per CDR3 protein. The sample gives approximately 82,000 distinct CDR3 sequences, roughly 12% of which show up once; 4.6% is in the top ten. Regarding the study as a whole: Blood carried ubiquitous expanded tumor TCRs more at resection than follow-up.

The specimen comprised PBMCs, sampled at surgery. The source of this sequence is a male donor with early-stage non-small cell lung cancer. The rearrangement joins TRBV7-9 to TRBJ2-7, with D possibly called TRBD1 or TRBD2 (5 bases each). The CDR3 nucleotides read TGTGCCAGCAGCCCCGAGGATGGGACCAACGAGCAGTACTTC. Its translation is CASSPEDGTNEQYF.